These 9 T cell receptor beta chains came from one sample sequenced in a study of T cells after yellow fever vaccination. TCRdb re-called the 5' RACE reads through MiXCR, storing one row per CDR3 protein. The sample comprises under 200,000 distinct CDR3 sequences, under 7.5% of which are singletons, and approximately 2.5% rests with the top ten. This specimen consisted of CD4+ T cells sorted from PBMCs, obtained 5 days after the first yellow fever vaccination. The receptors were sampled from a man aged 18 to 30 who received the YFV17D yellow fever vaccine.

This clonotype was found many times. The chain employs TRBV2 and TRBJ2-3, with 7 positions matching TRBD1. The CDR3 sequence is 13 residues long. Per the germline V gene, CDR1 is SNHLY and CDR2 is FYNNEI. V lost 11 bases, J lost 2 bases, and 7 bases stayed unmatched. The CDR3 DNA follows: TGTGCCTCCCGACAGGGACCCACAGATACGCAGTATTTT. As protein: CASRQGPTDTQYF.

This clonotype has just a few counts. V usage is TRBV7-2 and J usage is TRBJ2-7, with TRBD2 matching over 7 bases. J gave up 10 bases and V 5 bases, and 14 bases lay outside the gene matches. Germline V lookup: CDR1 SGHTA, CDR2 FQGNSA. The CDR3 is 14 amino acids. The CDR3 here is CASSPSGGSTKQYV. In DNA, the CDR3 is TGTGCCAGCAGCCCTTCGGGGGGATCGACTAAACAGTACGTC.

This clonotype was observed at least ten times. This sequence joins TRBV4-3 and TRBJ2-3; a possible D gene is TRBD2 (6 bases). The CDR3 runs to 16 residues. Germline V gene data show CDR1 as LGHNA and CDR2 as YSLEER. V lost 0 bases to trimming and J lost 1 base, with 11 bases between them. CDR3 region: CASSQDVLAGTDTQYF. In nucleotides, the CDR3 is TGCGCCAGCAGCCAAGATGTTTTAGCGGGCACAGATACGCAGTATTTT.

This clonotype was recorded only once. One base away lies a much larger clone, so this may be a sequencing read error. The chain uses TRBV7-3 and TRBJ2-1; D is uncertain. The CDR3 length is 14 residues. Germline CDR1 SGHTA, CDR2 FQGTGA. V lost 2 bases, J lost 1 base, and 6 bases lay in between. CDR3 in DNA: TGTGCCAGCAGCTTAGAACCATCCTACAATGAGCAGTTCTTC. Its translation is CASSLEPSYNEQFF.

This clonotype was seen at least ten times. The J gene is TRBJ2-5, the V gene TRBV5-1; TRBD1 matches at 7 bases. The germline V gene has CDR1 SGHRS and CDR2 YFSETQ. This CDR3 spans 13 amino acids. The ends lost 4 bases at V and 4 bases at J; junction bases unmatched: 4. The CDR3 nucleotides are TGCGCCAGCAGCGTCGGACAGGTAGAGACCCAGTACTTC. Translated, it gives CASSVGQVETQYF.

In its sample, this clonotype was seen many times. V usage is TRBV20-1 and J usage is TRBJ2-7, with no clear D. V lost 4 bases and J lost 3, with 10 bases in between. The CDR3 sequence is 12 residues long. The germline CDR1 and CDR2 sequences are DFQATT and SNEGSKA (reference sequence). CDR3 DNA: TGCAGTGCTAAGGGCAGCAACTACGAGCAGTACGTC. This encodes CSAKGSNYEQYV.

This clonotype appeared a single time. The V and J genes are TRBV6-1 and TRBJ1-1; D gene uncertain. The V end was cut by 6 bases, the J end by 0 bases, with 14 bases between. The CDR3 covers 15 residues. CDR1 and CDR2 from the germline V gene are MNHNS and SASEGT. CDR3: CASRTTDGLNTEAFF. In nucleotides, the CDR3 is TGTGCCAGCAGGACGACCGACGGACTGAACACTGAAGCTTTCTTT.

This clonotype was detected many times. J is TRBJ2-5 and V is TRBV20-1, with TRBD2 matching over 7 bases. The CDR3 extends over 11 amino acids. The ends lost 8 bases at V and 5 bases at J; junction bases unmatched: 5. CDR1 DFQATT and CDR2 SNEGSKA come from the germline V gene (reference sequence). This CDR3 is CSRGGIETQYF. In nucleotides, the CDR3 is TGCAGTCGCGGGGGTATCGAGACCCAGTACTTC.

This clonotype was counted at least ten times. The V gene is TRBV7-2, the J gene TRBJ1-2, with D uncertain. The CDR3 has 15 amino acids. Trimming took off 3 bases at V and 0 bases at J, with 11 bases between the two ends. Per germline, CDR1 SGHTA and CDR2 FQGNSA. The CDR3 nucleotides read TGTGCCAGCAGCTTTTTCACCCGAGCTAACTATGGCTACACCTTC. It encodes CASSFFTRANYGYTF.